This TCR beta chain was identified during a study of tumor-infiltrating lymphocytes in primary liver carcinoma (dated by TCRdb to 2015 to 2018). Regarding the study in general: Between late 2015 and early 2016, five patients in China with histopathologically diagnosed primary liver carcinoma had surgical resection. High reproducibility was observed for the technical replicate repertoires, with mean shared-clone rates around 0.9 and correlation coefficients above 0.95. A total of 35 specimens from 5 patients, comprising some 25 tumor regions, 5 adjacent noncancerous liver tissues and 5 peripheral blood samples, were covered by TCRbeta repertoire sequencing. Of the five patients, three men and two women aged 30 to 69 years, four had hepatocellular carcinoma and one had combined HCC and intrahepatic cholangiocarcinoma. Each sample produced roughly 3.65 to 7.13 million productive TCRbeta reads, and read depth showed no significant difference between tissue types. TCRbeta repertoire sequencing, expression microarrays and whole-exome sequencing were combined in the study across five regions of each liver tumor, with adjacent normal tissue and blood also included. The five patients had tumors staged T1-T3 N0M0, with maximum diameters ranging from about 4 to 11 cm.

Broad study findings and their caveats: Because the samples were bulk and unsorted, CD4+ and CD8+ T cell repertoires could not be compared. Only the TCR beta chain was sequenced, so true repertoire diversity is likely underestimated because unpaired alpha chains were not captured. Only four or five patients were included in the study, and the authors note that the findings should be validated in a larger study. Repertoire overlap was found to be higher between tumor regions (mean approximately 35%) than between tumor-adjacent (around 17%) or tumor-blood (roughly 15%) pairs, consistent with antigen-driven expansion. The top 250 clones made up a significantly larger repertoire fraction in tumors than in blood (p = 0.039).

A remark on this clonotype: Its antigen is not yet known. A much larger clone lies a single base off, so this may be a read error.

A constant-region primer and ProtoScript II reverse transcriptase were used to reverse-transcribe TCRbeta-specific cDNA from 500 ng total RNA. TCRbeta libraries were built with three nested multiplex PCR rounds, a slightly modified ARM-PCR procedure. The first two PCR rounds used multiplex TRBV1-TRBV30 forward primers with a Cbeta reverse primer, each for roughly 11 cycles. Sample barcodes and Illumina adapters were added in a final 25-cycle PCR with Deep VentR polymerase. Before sequencing, amplicons of 200-500 bp were gel-purified using a QIAquick gel extraction kit. An Illumina HiSeq 2500 was used to sequence the TCRbeta amplicons with 250-bp paired-end reads. Per the original workflow: Quality trimming of reads was performed with Trimmomatic v0.33, and paired reads were merged with FLASH v1.2.11 so that full CDR3 sequences could be recovered. V, D and J germline segments were assigned to the rearranged TCRbeta sequences by MiGEC v1.2.1b. Clonotype statistics and Shannon-Wiener diversity indices were calculated with VDJtools v1.0.0. Except for diversity analysis, only each sample's 250 most abundant clonotypes were used in subsequent analyses to reduce sampling bias. In TCRdb, the public reads were trimmed at Q25 with fastp and aligned with MiXCR, with productive beta chains retained. Duplicate CDR3 protein sequences are folded into a single record with the most common DNA and genes. These V and J calls derive from TCRdb rather than the authors' analysis. In all, the sample holds approximately 210,000 distinct CDR3 sequences, and about two thirds of those were seen once. Together, the top ten hold about 7.1% of the sample.

Blood RNA was extracted from unsorted whole blood using TRIzol reagent, and germline DNA was obtained with the DNeasy Blood & Tissue kit. At the time of sampling, the patients were treatment-naive and had chronic HBV infection. Roughly 3.9 milliliters of peripheral blood were collected into K2EDTA tubes before surgery. From its cysteine to its phenylalanine, the CDR3 spans 18 amino acids. The read is trimmed to its CDR3 DNA, 54 bases read in frame from base 1. CDR1 SGHDN and CDR2 FVKESK were looked up in the germline V gene. V and J are truncated by 1 base and 0 bases respectively, leaving an intervening sequence of 13 bases.

The sample taken for sequencing was peripheral blood. The chain is encoded by TRBV14 joined to TRBJ2-6; no confident D gene assignment can be made. This TCR was sampled from a woman aged 60 to 75 with primary liver carcinoma and hepatitis B virus infection. CDR3 reads: CASSQVNFRVSGANVLTF. The sequence in DNA is TGTGCCAGCAGCCAAGTAAATTTTCGAGTCTCTGGGGCCAACGTCCTGACTTTC.